Following are 5 T cell receptor beta chains from one sample sequenced in a study of blood T cells in healthy people across ages. A J-beta primer mix and a sample-barcoded 5' primer were used in a second PCR of about 7 to 12 cycles. One entry per CDR3 protein results from TCRdb running MiXCR on the 5' RACE reads. The table records some 760,000 distinct CDR3 sequences, roughly 25% of them present only once. This sample also belongs to another study, concerning T cells of mothers and their children.

The sample was blood. These receptors originate from a boy between 10 and 17 years old in good health.

In DNA, the CDR3 is TGCAGCGTCTGGACCGGAGGGAGCAATGAGCAGTTCTTC. Protein: CSVWTGGSNEQFF. This chain joins TRBV29-1 and TRBJ2-5; the D gene is possibly TRBD2 (6 bases). TRBJ2-1 explains the end of the DNA better; the J call may be wrong. CDR1 SQVTM and CDR2 ANQGSEA come from the germline V gene. The CDR3 spans 13 residues.

This clonotype came up a few times. DNA for the CDR3: TGTGCCAGTAGCCCATCTTCAGATACGCAGTATTTT. Protein sequence: CASSPSSDTQYF. The rearrangement uses TRBV19 and TRBJ2-3; the D is unclear. Trimming cost V 6 bases and J 4 bases, with 8 bases left between them. Germline lookup yields CDR1 LNHDA and CDR2 SQIVND (reference sequence). The CDR3 is 12 amino acids.

This chain links TRBV5-6 with TRBJ2-1; 7 bases fit TRBD2. The J call may not be correct, given that the DNA end is closer to TRBJ2-7. The germline CDR1 and CDR2 sequences are SGHDT and YYEEEE. The CDR3 runs 14 residues. The CDR3 loop is CASWPSGMSYEQYF. CDR3 DNA: TGTGCCAGTTGGCCGAGCGGGATGTCCTACGAGCAGTACTTC.

The sample holds a few counts of this clonotype. The chain couples TRBV29-1 to TRBJ1-2; the D is unclear. Germline CDR1 is SQVTM and CDR2 is ANQGSEA. The CDR3 extends over 8 amino acids. With 3 bases removed from V and 7 bases from J, the gap between germline ends came to 0 bases. The DNA of the CDR3 is TGCAGCGTTGATGGCTACACCTTC. Translating it yields CSVDGYTF. Variable domain in full (rest from reference TRBV29-1 and TRBJ1-2): SAVISQKPSRDICQRGTSLTIQCQVDSQVTMMFWYRQQPGQSLTLIATANQGSEATYESGFVIDKFPISRPNLTFSTLTVSNMSPEDSSIYLCSVDGYTFGSGTRLTVV.

This clonotype was counted only a few times. The chain combines TRBV7-3 with TRBJ2-3; D gene ambiguous. Germline CDR1 and CDR2: SGHTA and FQGTGA. CDR3 length: 15 residues. The V and J ends lost 1 base and 1 base respectively, with 9 bases between them. In DNA, the CDR3 is TGTGCCAGCAGCTTAATCCCGAAGGGCACAGATACGCAGTATTTT. Translation: CASSLIPKGTDTQYF.